Below, 7 T cell receptor beta chains from the same sample are listed, as sequenced in a study of CXCR3-negative and CXCR3-positive naive CD8 T cells. The libraries of TRB cDNA were prepared using 5' RACE with UMI labels. TCRdb reprocessed the 5' RACE reads, keeping one entry per CDR3 protein, no DNA. Here the sample table reports roughly 70,000 distinct CDR3 sequences. The sample taken for sequencing was naive CXCR3- CD8+ T cells from blood. Subset here: CD45RO-CCR7+CD27+CD95- naive CD8+ T cells lacking CXCR3 (TNR3-). All receptors come from a human donor in good health. Some clones in this sample may be carry-over from other donors' samples.

The V gene is TRBV11-2, the J gene TRBJ2-7; TCRdb gives TRBD1 as the D gene, but with no DNA this cannot be confirmed. The CDR3 runs 15 residues. CDR1 is SGHAT, CDR2 FQNNGV, per germline. The CDR3 spells CASSLEPGTGYEQYF.

The gene calls are TRBV4-3 and TRBJ2-5; TCRdb's D gene call, TRBD1, goes unchecked for lack of DNA. The CDR3 consists of 15 residues. Looked up from germline, CDR1 is LGHNA and CDR2 is YSLEER. The CDR3 sequence is CASSYGTGPQETQYF.

This chain uses TRBV10-3 with TRBJ2-3; TCRdb selects TRBD1, and the lack of DNA leaves this call unchecked. The length of the CDR3 is 15 residues. Per germline, CDR1 ENHRY and CDR2 SYGVKD. The CDR3: CAISRGTGSPDTQYF.

The chain combines TRBV5-5 with TRBJ2-1. The CDR3 loop spans 14 amino acids. The germline V gene has CDR1 SGHKS and CDR2 YYEKEE (reference sequence). CDR3: CASRSEFSYNEQFF.

The chain uses TRBV5-5 and TRBJ2-3; TCRdb selects TRBD1, and the lack of DNA leaves this call unchecked. The CDR3 consists of 16 residues. Germline CDR1 is SGHKS and CDR2 is YYEKEE (reference sequence). The CDR3 sequence is CASNKKGDWNTDTQYF.

V usage is TRBV27 and J usage is TRBJ2-1; with no DNA, the TCRdb D assignment of TRBD2 cannot be verified. CDR3 length: 13 amino acids. Germline V gene sequence: CDR1 MNHEY, CDR2 SMNVEV (reference sequence). This CDR3 reads CASRSGGNNEQFF.

The chain recombines TRBV6-6 with TRBJ2-7; TCRdb designates TRBD1, a call that cannot be tested without DNA. CDR1 is MNHNY and CDR2 is SVGAGI in the germline V gene (reference sequence). The CDR3 runs 15 residues. The chain's CDR3 is CASSETRGGEDEQYF.